The rows below give T cell receptor beta chains drawn from one sample of a study of cytomegalovirus exposure and HLA in healthy donors. Here immunoSEQ multiplex PCR was the method, and the copy in TCRdb shows in-frame clones only, minus some. This sample has under 250,000 clones, with 70% to 90% found just once. The source material was PBMCs. These receptor sequences come from a woman between 18 and 29 years old in good health and CMV-seronegative. The CDR3 runs from the conserved cysteine through the conserved F or W. D genes are given only for firm matches. The size field is filled for only some rows; it gives once, few, many or a size class.

cdr3_aa: CASSYSLGGSYNEQFF
cdr3_nt: TGTGCCAGCAGTTACTCATTGGGGGGCTCCTACAATGAGCAGTTCTTC
d_call: NA
v_call: TRBV6-5
j_call: TRBJ2-1
clone_size: once

cdr3_aa: CTSSQQGEGIETQYF
cdr3_nt: TGCACCAGCAGCCAGCAGGGTGAGGGAATAGAGACCCAGTACTTC
d_call: NA
v_call: TRBV1
j_call: TRBJ2-5
clone_size: NA

cdr3_aa: CASSPGTGSNQPQHF
cdr3_nt: TGTGCCAGCAGCCCCGGGACGGGTAGCAATCAGCCCCAGCATTTT
d_call: NA
v_call: TRBV6-5
j_call: TRBJ1-5
clone_size: NA

cdr3_aa: CASSLATPSAIEQYF
cdr3_nt: TGTGCCAGCAGCTTAGCTACCCCCTCTGCTATCGAGCAGTACTTC
d_call: NA
v_call: TRBV11-2
j_call: TRBJ2-7
clone_size: NA

cdr3_aa: CASTQNAGSYEQYF
cdr3_nt: TGTGCCAGCACTCAAAATGCGGGGTCCTACGAGCAGTACTTC
d_call: NA
v_call: TRBV6-1
j_call: TRBJ2-7
clone_size: NA

cdr3_aa: CASSLEGLGGRNEQFF
cdr3_nt: TGCGCCAGCAGCTTGGAAGGACTAGGAGGTCGGAATGAGCAGTTCTTC
d_call: TRBD2
v_call: TRBV5-1
j_call: TRBJ2-1
clone_size: few

cdr3_aa: CASSSREPDRYTF
cdr3_nt: TGCGCCAGCAGCTCCCGGGAACCGGACCGCTACACCTTC
d_call: NA
v_call: TRBV5-1
j_call: TRBJ1-2
clone_size: once

cdr3_aa: CASSDSIGGTGELFF
cdr3_nt: TGTGCCAGCAGTGACTCGATCGGTGGCACCGGGGAGCTGTTTTTT
d_call: NA
v_call: TRBV6-4
j_call: TRBJ2-2
clone_size: once

cdr3_aa: CASSIRTGGFANYGYTF
cdr3_nt: TGTGCCAGTAGTATCCGGACAGGGGGTTTCGCTAACTATGGCTACACCTTC
d_call: TRBD1
v_call: TRBV19
j_call: TRBJ1-2
clone_size: NA

cdr3_aa: CASSFRQAGGTYNEQFF
cdr3_nt: TGTGCCAGCAGTTTTCGACAGGCCGGTGGTACTTACAATGAGCAGTTCTTC
d_call: NA
v_call: TRBV27
j_call: TRBJ2-1
clone_size: once

cdr3_aa: CASSYAGTENEKLFF
cdr3_nt: TGTGCCAGCAGTTATGCCGGGACAGAAAATGAAAAACTGTTTTTT
d_call: TRBD1
v_call: TRBV6-5
j_call: TRBJ1-4
clone_size: NA

cdr3_aa: CASSYSGMGRAGELFF
cdr3_nt: TGTGCCAGCAGCTACTCCGGGATGGGACGAGCCGGGGAGCTGTTTTTT
d_call: NA
v_call: TRBV5-4
j_call: TRBJ2-2
clone_size: NA

cdr3_aa: CASSLMSPANYGYTF
cdr3_nt: TGTGCCAGCAGCTTGATGTCACCCGCTAACTATGGCTACACCTTC
d_call: NA
v_call: TRBV5-4
j_call: TRBJ1-2
clone_size: NA

cdr3_aa: CAWSGDNEKLFF
cdr3_nt: TGTGCCTGGAGTGGGGATAATGAAAAACTGTTTTTT
d_call: NA
v_call: TRBV30
j_call: TRBJ1-4
clone_size: NA

cdr3_aa: CASSPGGLRADTQYF
cdr3_nt: TGTGCCAGCAGCCCGGGGGGGCTCAGGGCAGATACGCAGTATTTT
d_call: TRBD2
v_call: TRBV28
j_call: TRBJ2-3
clone_size: NA

cdr3_aa: CASRAWPVNTEAFF
cdr3_nt: TGTGCCAGCAGAGCTTGGCCAGTGAACACTGAAGCTTTCTTT
d_call: NA
v_call: TRBV27
j_call: TRBJ1-1
clone_size: NA

cdr3_aa: CASSVGDILQETQYF
cdr3_nt: TGTGCCAGCAGCGTAGGAGACATCCTACAAGAGACCCAGTACTTC
d_call: NA
v_call: TRBV9
j_call: TRBJ2-5
clone_size: few

cdr3_aa: CASSPSPSGGKEQYF
cdr3_nt: TGTGCCAGTAGTCCCTCGCCTAGCGGGGGGAAAGAGCAGTACTTC
d_call: TRBD2
v_call: TRBV19
j_call: TRBJ2-7
clone_size: NA

cdr3_aa: CASSQDSGTDTQYF
cdr3_nt: TGTGCCAGCAGCCAAGATAGCGGCACAGATACGCAGTATTTT
d_call: NA
v_call: TRBV4-2
j_call: TRBJ2-3
clone_size: NA

cdr3_aa: CTSSLGDRALNEKLFF
cdr3_nt: TGCACCAGCAGCCTGGGGGACAGGGCCCTCAATGAAAAACTGTTTTTT
d_call: NA
v_call: TRBV1
j_call: TRBJ1-4
clone_size: many

cdr3_aa: CASSVDLGTHTDTQYF
cdr3_nt: TGTGCCAGCAGCGTCGACCTGGGGACTCACACAGATACGCAGTATTTT
d_call: NA
v_call: TRBV9
j_call: TRBJ2-3
clone_size: once

cdr3_aa: CASTDLRGGEQYF
cdr3_nt: TGCGCCAGCACCGATCTGCGGGGTGGCGAGCAGTACTTC
d_call: NA
v_call: TRBV10-1
j_call: TRBJ2-7
clone_size: NA

cdr3_aa: CASSLAGDANTEAFF
cdr3_nt: TGTGCCAGCAGCTTGGCTGGGGATGCGAACACTGAAGCTTTCTTT
d_call: NA
v_call: TRBV5-4
j_call: TRBJ1-1
clone_size: NA

cdr3_aa: CASSSRGAMESTEQYF
cdr3_nt: TGTGCCAGCAGTTCCCGGGGGGCCATGGAATCCACCGAGCAGTACTTC
d_call: NA
v_call: TRBV27
j_call: TRBJ2-7
clone_size: NA

cdr3_aa: CASSQGPNTDTQYF
cdr3_nt: TGTGCCAGCAGCCAAGGGCCGAACACAGATACGCAGTATTTT
d_call: NA
v_call: TRBV14
j_call: TRBJ2-3
clone_size: NA

cdr3_aa: CAISDEPPDSPLHF
cdr3_nt: TGTGCCATCAGTGATGAGCCTCCGGATTCACCCCTCCACTTT
d_call: NA
v_call: TRBV10-3
j_call: TRBJ1-6
clone_size: NA

cdr3_aa: CASSQENLGQGVYEQYF
cdr3_nt: TGCGCCAGCAGCCAAGAGAACCTGGGACAGGGGGTCTACGAGCAGTACTTC
d_call: TRBD1
v_call: TRBV4-1
j_call: TRBJ2-7
clone_size: NA

cdr3_aa: CAATPGTGMNEQFF
cdr3_nt: TGTGCCGCCACTCCAGGGACAGGGATGAATGAGCAGTTCTTC
d_call: TRBD1
v_call: TRBV27
j_call: TRBJ2-1
clone_size: NA

cdr3_aa: CASSSLTSGGSGELFF
cdr3_nt: TGTGCCAGCAGCTCCCTGACTAGCGGGGGTAGCGGGGAGCTGTTTTTT
d_call: TRBD2
v_call: TRBV5-6
j_call: TRBJ2-2
clone_size: NA

cdr3_aa: CASSLDFSNTGELFF
cdr3_nt: TGCGCCAGCAGCTTGGATTTTTCGAACACCGGGGAGCTGTTTTTT
d_call: NA
v_call: TRBV5-1
j_call: TRBJ2-2
clone_size: once

cdr3_aa: CASGFGINTEAFF
cdr3_nt: TGCGCCAGCGGGTTCGGCATCAACACTGAAGCTTTCTTT
d_call: NA
v_call: TRBV5-1
j_call: TRBJ1-1
clone_size: NA

cdr3_aa: CASSRAGSSYEQYF
cdr3_nt: TGTGCCAGCAGCAGGGCAGGGTCCTCCTACGAGCAGTACTTC
d_call: NA
v_call: TRBV7-6
j_call: TRBJ2-7
clone_size: NA

cdr3_aa: CASSVGPTGRGGSEAFF
cdr3_nt: TGTGCCAGCAGCGTAGGTCCCACTGGAAGGGGAGGGTCTGAAGCTTTCTTT
d_call: NA
v_call: TRBV9
j_call: TRBJ1-1
clone_size: few

cdr3_aa: CASSLSTYYEQYF
cdr3_nt: TGCGCCAGCAGCTTGTCGACATATTACGAGCAGTACTTC
d_call: NA
v_call: TRBV5-1
j_call: TRBJ2-7
clone_size: NA

cdr3_aa: CASSEPRQGNTEAFF
cdr3_nt: TGTGCCAGCAGTGAGCCCCGACAGGGGAACACTGAAGCTTTCTTT
d_call: TRBD1
v_call: TRBV28
j_call: TRBJ1-1
clone_size: NA

cdr3_aa: CATSRGQTVDMFF
cdr3_nt: TGTGCCACCAGCAGGGGCCAGACAGTTGATATGTTCTTC
d_call: NA
v_call: TRBV15
j_call: TRBJ2-1
clone_size: NA

cdr3_aa: CASSRGLVAKNIQYF
cdr3_nt: TGTGCCAGCAGCCGGGGCCTTGTAGCCAAAAACATTCAGTACTTC
d_call: NA
v_call: TRBV6-6
j_call: TRBJ2-4
clone_size: NA

cdr3_aa: CASREENYGYTF
cdr3_nt: TGTGCCAGCCGGGAGGAGAACTATGGCTACACCTTC
d_call: NA
v_call: TRBV6-6
j_call: TRBJ1-2
clone_size: few

cdr3_aa: CASRPRVRSTEAFF
cdr3_nt: TGTGCCAGCAGGCCCAGGGTCAGGTCTACTGAAGCTTTCTTT
d_call: NA
v_call: TRBV6-5
j_call: TRBJ1-1
clone_size: many

cdr3_aa: CASGLTSGPQETQYF
cdr3_nt: TGTGCCAGCGGCCTGACTAGCGGACCCCAAGAGACCCAGTACTTC
d_call: TRBD2
v_call: TRBV11-1
j_call: TRBJ2-5
clone_size: NA